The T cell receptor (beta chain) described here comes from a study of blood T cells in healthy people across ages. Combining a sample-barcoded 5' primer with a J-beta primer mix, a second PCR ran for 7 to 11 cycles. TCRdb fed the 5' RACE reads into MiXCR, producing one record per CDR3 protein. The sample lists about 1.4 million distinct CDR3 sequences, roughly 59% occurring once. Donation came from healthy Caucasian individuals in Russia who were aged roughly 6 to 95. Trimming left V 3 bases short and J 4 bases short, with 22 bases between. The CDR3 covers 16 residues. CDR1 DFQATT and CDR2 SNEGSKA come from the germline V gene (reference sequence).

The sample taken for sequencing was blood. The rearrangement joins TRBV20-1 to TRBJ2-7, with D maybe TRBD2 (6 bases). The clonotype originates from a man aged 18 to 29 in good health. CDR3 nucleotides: TGCAGTGCTAGCAAGGCGGGGCTTATGTCGAAATACGAGCAGTACTTC. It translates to CSASKAGLMSKYEQYF.